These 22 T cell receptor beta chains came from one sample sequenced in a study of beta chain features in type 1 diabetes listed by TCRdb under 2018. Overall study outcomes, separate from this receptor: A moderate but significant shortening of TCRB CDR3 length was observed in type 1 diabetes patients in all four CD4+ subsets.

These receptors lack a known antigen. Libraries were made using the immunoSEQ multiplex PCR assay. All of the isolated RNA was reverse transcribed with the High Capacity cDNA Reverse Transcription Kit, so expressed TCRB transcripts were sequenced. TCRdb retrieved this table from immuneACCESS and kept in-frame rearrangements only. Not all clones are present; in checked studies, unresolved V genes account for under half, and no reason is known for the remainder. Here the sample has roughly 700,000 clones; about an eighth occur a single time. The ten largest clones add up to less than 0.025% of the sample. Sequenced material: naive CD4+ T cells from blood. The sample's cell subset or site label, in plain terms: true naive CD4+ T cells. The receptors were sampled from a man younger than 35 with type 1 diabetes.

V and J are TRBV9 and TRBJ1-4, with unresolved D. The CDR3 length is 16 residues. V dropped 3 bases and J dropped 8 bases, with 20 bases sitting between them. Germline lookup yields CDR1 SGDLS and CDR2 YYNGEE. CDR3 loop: CASSGLRGDSGEKLFF. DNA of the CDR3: TGTGCCAGCAGCGGGCTACGGGGAGATAGCGGGGAAAAACTGTTTTTT.

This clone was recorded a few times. Here the CDR3 reads CASSLGRGDTQYF. In nucleotides, the CDR3 is TGCGCCAGCAGCCTCGGACGGGGAGATACGCAGTATTTT. The V and J genes are TRBV5-1 and TRBJ2-3; possibly TRBD2 for D (5 bases). The CDR3 spans 13 residues. V was clipped by 4 bases and J by 5 bases, with 11 bases between them. Germline V CDR1 and CDR2: SGHRS, YFSETQ.

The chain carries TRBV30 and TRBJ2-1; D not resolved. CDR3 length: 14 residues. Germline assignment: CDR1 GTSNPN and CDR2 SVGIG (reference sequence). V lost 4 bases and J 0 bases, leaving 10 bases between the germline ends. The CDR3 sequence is CAWISSSSYNEQFF. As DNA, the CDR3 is TGTGCCTGGATCTCATCTAGCTCCTACAATGAGCAGTTCTTC. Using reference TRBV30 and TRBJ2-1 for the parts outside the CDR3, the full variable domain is SQTIHQWPATLVQPVGSPLSLECTVEGTSNPNLYWYRQAAGRGLQLLFYSVGIGQISSEVPQNLSASRPQDRQFILSSKKLLLSDSGFYLCAWISSSSYNEQFFGPGTRLTVL.

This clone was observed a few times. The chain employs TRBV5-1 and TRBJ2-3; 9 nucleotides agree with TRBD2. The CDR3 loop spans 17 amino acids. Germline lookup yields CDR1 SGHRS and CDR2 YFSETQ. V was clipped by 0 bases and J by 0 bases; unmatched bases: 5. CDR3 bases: TGCGCCAGCAGCTTGGCCGCGACTAGCGGCAGCACAGATACGCAGTATTTT. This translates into CASSLAATSGSTDTQYF.

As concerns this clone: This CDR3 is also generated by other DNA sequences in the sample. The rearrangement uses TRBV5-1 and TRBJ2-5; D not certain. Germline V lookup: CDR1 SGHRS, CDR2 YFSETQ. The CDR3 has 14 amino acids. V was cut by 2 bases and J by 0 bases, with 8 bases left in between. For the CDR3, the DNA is TGCGCCAGCAGCTTTGGTCAAAACCAAGAGACCCAGTACTTC. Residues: CASSFGQNQETQYF.

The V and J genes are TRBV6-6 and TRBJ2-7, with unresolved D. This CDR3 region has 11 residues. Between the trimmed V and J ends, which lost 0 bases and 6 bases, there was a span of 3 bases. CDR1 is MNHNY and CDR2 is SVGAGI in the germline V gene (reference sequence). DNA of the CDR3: TGTGCCAGCAGTTACTCGATCGAGCAGTACTTC. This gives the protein CASSYSIEQYF.

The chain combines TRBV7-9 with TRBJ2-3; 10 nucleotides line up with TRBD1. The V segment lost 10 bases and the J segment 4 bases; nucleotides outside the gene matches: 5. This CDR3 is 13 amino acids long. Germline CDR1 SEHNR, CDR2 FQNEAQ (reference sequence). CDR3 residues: CATGQGGSDTQYF. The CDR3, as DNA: TGTGCCACTGGACAGGGGGGGTCAGATACGCAGTATTTT.

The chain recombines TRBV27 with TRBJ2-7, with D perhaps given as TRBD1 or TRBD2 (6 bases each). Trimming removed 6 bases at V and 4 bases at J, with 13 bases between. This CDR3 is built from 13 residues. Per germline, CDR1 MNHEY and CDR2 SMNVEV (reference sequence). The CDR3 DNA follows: TGTGCCAGCAGCAGACAGGAGGGATACGAGCAGTACTTC. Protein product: CASSRQEGYEQYF.

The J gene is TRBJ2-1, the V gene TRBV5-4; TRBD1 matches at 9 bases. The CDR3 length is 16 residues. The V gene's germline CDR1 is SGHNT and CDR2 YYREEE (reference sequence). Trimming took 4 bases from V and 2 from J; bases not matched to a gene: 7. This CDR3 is CASSLGQGRPYNEQFF. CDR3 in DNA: TGTGCCAGCAGCCTCGGACAGGGGAGGCCCTACAATGAGCAGTTCTTC.

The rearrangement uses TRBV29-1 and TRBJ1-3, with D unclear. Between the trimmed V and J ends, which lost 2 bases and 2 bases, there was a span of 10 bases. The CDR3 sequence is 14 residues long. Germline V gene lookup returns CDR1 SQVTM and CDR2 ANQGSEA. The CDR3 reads CSVESKTAGNTIYF. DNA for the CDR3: TGCAGCGTTGAAAGCAAGACTGCTGGAAACACCATATATTTT.

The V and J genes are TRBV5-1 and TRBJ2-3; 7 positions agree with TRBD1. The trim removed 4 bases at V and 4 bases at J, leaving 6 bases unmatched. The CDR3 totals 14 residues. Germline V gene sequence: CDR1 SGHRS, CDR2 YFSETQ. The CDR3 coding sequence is TGCGCCAGCAGCCCGGACAGGTTGCCAGATACGCAGTATTTT. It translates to CASSPDRLPDTQYF.

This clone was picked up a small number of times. The CDR3 bases are TGTGCCAGCAGCGCGTCCGGGACTAGCGTTGATACGCAGTATTTT. Encoded protein: CASSASGTSVDTQYF. The chain combines TRBV9 with TRBJ2-3; 10 bases align to TRBD2. Germline-derived CDR1 and CDR2 are SGDLS and YYNGEE. V was pared by 3 bases and J by 6 bases, with 7 bases of the junction left unmatched. This CDR3 contains 15 residues.

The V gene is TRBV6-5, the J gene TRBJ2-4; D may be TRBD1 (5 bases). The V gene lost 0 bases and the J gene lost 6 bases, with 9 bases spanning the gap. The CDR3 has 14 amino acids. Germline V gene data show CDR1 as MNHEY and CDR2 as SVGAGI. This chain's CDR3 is CASSYSIDRNIQYF. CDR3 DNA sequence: TGTGCCAGCAGTTACTCGATAGACAGAAACATTCAGTACTTC.

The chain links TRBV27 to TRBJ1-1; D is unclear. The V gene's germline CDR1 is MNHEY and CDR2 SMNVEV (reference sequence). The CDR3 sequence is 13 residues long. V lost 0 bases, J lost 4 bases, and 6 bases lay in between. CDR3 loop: CASSLSGPTEAFF. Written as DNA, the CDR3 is TGTGCCAGCAGTTTATCTGGTCCCACTGAAGCTTTCTTT.

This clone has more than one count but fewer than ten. CDR3 sequence reads: CASSPPLAGENEQFF. DNA of the CDR3: TGTGCCAGCTCACCACCCCTAGCGGGGGAAAATGAGCAGTTCTTC. The chain has TRBV18 and TRBJ2-1; 10 bases align to TRBD2. From germline, CDR1 is KGHSH and CDR2 LQKENI. Trimming at V came to 0 bases and at J to 7 bases, leaving 3 bases not matched to a gene. The CDR3 runs to 15 residues.

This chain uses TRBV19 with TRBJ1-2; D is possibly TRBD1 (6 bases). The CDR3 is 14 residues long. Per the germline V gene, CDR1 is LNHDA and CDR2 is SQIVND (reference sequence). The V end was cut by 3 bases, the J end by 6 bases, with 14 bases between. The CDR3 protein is CASSINREQDGYTF. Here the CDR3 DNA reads TGTGCCAGTAGTATTAACAGGGAGCAAGATGGCTACACCTTC.

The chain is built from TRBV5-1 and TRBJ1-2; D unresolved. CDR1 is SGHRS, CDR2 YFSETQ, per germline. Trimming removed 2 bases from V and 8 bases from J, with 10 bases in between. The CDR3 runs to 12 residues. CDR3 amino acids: CASSFDRRGYTF. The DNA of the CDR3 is TGCGCCAGCAGCTTCGACCGGCGGGGCTACACCTTC.

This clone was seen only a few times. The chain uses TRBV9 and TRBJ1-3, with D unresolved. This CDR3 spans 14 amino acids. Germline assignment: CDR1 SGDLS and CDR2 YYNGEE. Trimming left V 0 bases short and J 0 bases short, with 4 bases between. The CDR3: CASSVAGSGNTIYF. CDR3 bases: TGTGCCAGCAGCGTAGCGGGCTCTGGAAACACCATATATTTT.

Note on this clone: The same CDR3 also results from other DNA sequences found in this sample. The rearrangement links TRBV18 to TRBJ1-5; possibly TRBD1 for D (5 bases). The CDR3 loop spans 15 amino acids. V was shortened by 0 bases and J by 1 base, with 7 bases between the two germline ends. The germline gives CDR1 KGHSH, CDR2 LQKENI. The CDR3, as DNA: TGTGCCAGCTCACCACCAGGGGTGAGCAATCAGCCCCAGCATTTT. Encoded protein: CASSPPGVSNQPQHF. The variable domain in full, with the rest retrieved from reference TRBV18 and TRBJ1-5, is NAGVMQNPRHLVRRRGQEARLRCSPMKGHSHVYWYRQLPEEGLKFMVYLQKENIIDESGMPKERFSAEFPKEGPSILRIQQVVRGDSAAYFCASSPPGVSNQPQHFGDGTRLSIL.

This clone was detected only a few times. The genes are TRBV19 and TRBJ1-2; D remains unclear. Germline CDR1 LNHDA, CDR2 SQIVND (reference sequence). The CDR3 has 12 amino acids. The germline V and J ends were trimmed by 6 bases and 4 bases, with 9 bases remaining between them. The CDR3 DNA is TGTGCCAGTAGGACGGGAACCTATGGCTACACCTTC. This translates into CASRTGTYGYTF.

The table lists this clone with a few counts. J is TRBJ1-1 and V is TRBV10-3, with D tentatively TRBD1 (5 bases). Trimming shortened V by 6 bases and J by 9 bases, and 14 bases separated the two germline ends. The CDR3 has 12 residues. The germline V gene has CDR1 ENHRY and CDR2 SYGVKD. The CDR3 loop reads CAISLSTGKAFF. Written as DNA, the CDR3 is TGTGCCATCAGCCTTTCAACAGGTAAAGCTTTCTTT.

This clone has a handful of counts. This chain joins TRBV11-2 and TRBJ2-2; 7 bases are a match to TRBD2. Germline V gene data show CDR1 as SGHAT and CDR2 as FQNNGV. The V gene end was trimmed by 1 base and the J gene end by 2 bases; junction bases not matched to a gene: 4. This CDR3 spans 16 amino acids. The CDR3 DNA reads TGTGCCAGCAGCTTAGTTGGCGGGGGAAACACCGGGGAGCTGTTTTTT. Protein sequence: CASSLVGGGNTGELFF.